This T cell receptor (beta chain) emerged from a study of T cells after yellow fever vaccination. TCRdb reprocessed the 5' RACE reads via MiXCR and lists one record per CDR3 protein. The repertoire has about 400,000 distinct CDR3 sequences, roughly 12% of them found once; the top ten carry less than 20%. Germline CDR1 and CDR2: SGHTA and FQGNSA. V was pared by 5 bases and J by 6 bases, with 7 bases of the junction left unmatched. CDR3 length equals 16 residues. Findings and limits, study-wide: The secondary T-cell response peaked on day 5, not day 15, but was weaker. Contamination by abundant bulk-population clonotypes could be present in FACS-sorted repertoires.

This clonotype has at least ten counts. Its antigen is undetermined. The sequence derives from a man between 18 and 29 years old who received the YFV17D yellow fever vaccine. V is TRBV7-2 and J is TRBJ2-3, with TRBD2 matching over 14 bases. The sample in question was PBMCs, obtained on the day of the first yellow fever vaccination. The CDR3 nucleotides read TGTGCCAGCAGCCAGGGACTAGCGGGGGTCCGGGATACGCAGTATTTT. It encodes CASSQGLAGVRDTQYF.